This T cell receptor (beta chain) derives from a study of naive CD8 T cells in extremely preterm neonates. The V end was cut by 5 bases, the J end by 8 bases, with 15 bases between. Germline V gene data show CDR1 as MNHNY and CDR2 as SVGAGI (reference sequence). CDR3 length: 13 residues. Cord blood came from elective full-term cesareans at about 37-41 weeks without labor or membrane rupture. The sample holds sorted live naive CD8+ CD45RA+CCR7+ T cells. The protocol was immunoSEQ multiplex PCR, while the TCRdb copy is restricted to in-frame clones and leaves out a portion. The sample gives 7,000 to 9,500 clones, 80% to 95% of which show up once; more than 0.45% is in the top ten.

The receptor comes from a newborn in good health. The chain couples TRBV6-6 to TRBJ1-2; D is unresolved. Sequencing input: naive CD8+ T cells from cord blood. DNA for the CDR3: TGTGCCAGCAGTCAGGAAAGCCCTCACGGCTACACCTTC. Its translation is CASSQESPHGYTF.